This T cell receptor beta chain emerged from a study of OX40 agonist ivuxolimab in advanced cancers. Patients who had autoimmune disease history or got systemic immunosuppression were left out. This CDR3 comprises 15 residues. The V gene lost 5 bases and the J gene lost 0 bases, with 11 bases spanning the gap. CDR1 and CDR2 from the germline V gene are SGHTA and FQGTGA. Sequenced by immunoSEQ multiplex PCR; TCRdb stores in-frame clones only, minus some. The table shows approximately 110,000 clones, with around 92% occurring only once. Sample: CD4+ or CD8+ T cells sorted from blood, taken in a trial of the OX40 agonist ivuxolimab. V gene TRBV7-3 combines with J gene TRBJ2-4, with D perhaps matching TRBD1 (6 bases). This sequence was found in an adult with an advanced solid tumor such as melanoma, head and neck, liver or kidney cancer. The CDR3 region is CASSPSQGAKNIQYF. The CDR3 DNA reads as TGTGCCAGCAGCCCCTCACAGGGAGCCAAAAACATTCAGTACTTC.